This entry lists 18 T cell receptor beta chains sequenced from one sample in a study of T cell repertoires in cytomegalovirus infection. Using its own MiXCR run on the reads, TCRdb lists one record per CDR3 protein. The table lists about 55,000 distinct CDR3 sequences, roughly 20% of them singletons. Their antigens are not known. The sample consisted of CD8+ T cells from cultured PBMCs, taken from culture after CMV antigen stimulation. These receptors all come from a human donor in good health (CMV status not recorded). Some clones in this sample may be carry-over from other donors' samples.

The chain couples TRBV7-8 to TRBJ1-5, with unresolved D. The V end was cut by 5 bases, the J end by 5 bases, with 13 bases between. The CDR3 consists of 14 residues. Looked up from germline, CDR1 is SGHVS and CDR2 is FQNEAQ. The CDR3 reads CASSILATDQPQHF. Here the CDR3 DNA reads TGTGCCAGCAGCATACTGGCGACGGATCAGCCCCAGCATTTT.

This clonotype was seen only a few times. For the CDR3, the DNA is TGTGCCAGCAGCCCAGGACAGGGGTACCACGAGCAGTACTTC. Translated, it gives CASSPGQGYHEQYF. This sequence joins TRBV6-5 and TRBJ2-7, with 9 bases matching TRBD1. In germline, CDR1 is MNHEY, CDR2 SVGAGI. Trimming cost V 6 bases and J 5 bases; bases outside gene matches: 8. The CDR3 is 14 amino acids.

This clonotype was observed a handful of times. The genes are TRBV7-8 and TRBJ1-1; D ambiguous. The length of the CDR3 is 14 residues. Germline V gives CDR1 SGHVS, CDR2 FQNEAQ. Deletions cut 4 bases from V and 0 bases from J, with 9 bases between. This CDR3 is CASSSGRMNTEAFF. In DNA form, the CDR3 reads TGTGCCAGCAGCTCTGGACGGATGAACACTGAAGCTTTCTTT. Supplemented by reference TRBV7-8 and TRBJ1-1, the full variable domain reads GAGVSQSPRYKVAKRGQDVALRCDPISGHVSLFWYQQALGQGPEFLTYFQNEAQLDKSGLPSDRFFAERPEGSVSTLKIQRTQQEDSAVYLCASSSGRMNTEAFFGQGTRLTVV.

In its sample, this clonotype was seen a few times. J is TRBJ1-6 and V is TRBV4-2, with 8 bases identical to TRBD1. V lost 1 base and J lost 11; bases outside the gene matches: 7. CDR1 LGHNA and CDR2 YNFKEQ come from the germline V gene. The CDR3 is made up of 15 amino acids. In DNA, the CDR3 is TGTGCCAGCAGCCAAGCAGGGGGCTTAGCGGCACCCCTCCACTTT. Amino acids: CASSQAGGLAAPLHF.

The chain joins TRBV5-4 to TRBJ1-4; D gene unclear. Germline assignment: CDR1 SGHNT and CDR2 YYREEE (reference sequence). This CDR3 is built from 15 residues. The V gene lost 4 bases and the J gene lost 8 bases, with 18 bases spanning the gap. CDR3 sequence: CASSGWSDGNEKLFF. CDR3 in DNA: TGTGCCAGCAGCGGATGGTCCGATGGAAACGAAAAACTGTTTTTT.

This clonotype occurred a few times. V is TRBV6-6 and J is TRBJ1-5; no clear D. Between the trimmed V and J ends, which lost 0 bases and 0 bases, there was a span of 15 bases. The CDR3 loop spans 18 amino acids. CDR1 and CDR2 from the germline V gene are MNHNY and SVGAGI (reference sequence). CDR3 nucleotides: TGTGCCAGCAGTTACTCGAACCCGAAGAGCAATAGCAATCAGCCCCAGCATTTT. Its protein product is CASSYSNPKSNSNQPQHF.

This chain links TRBV30 with TRBJ1-2; no firm D call. Trimming pared 1 base from V and 4 bases from J, leaving 13 bases between. This CDR3 region has 14 residues. Per germline, CDR1 GTSNPN and CDR2 SVGIG (reference sequence). The CDR3 reads CAWSGYGNSYGYTF. The CDR3 region has the DNA TGTGCCTGGAGTGGCTACGGGAATTCCTATGGCTACACCTTC.

This chain links TRBV20-1 with TRBJ1-2; D perhaps matches TRBD1 (5 bases). The CDR3 consists of 17 residues. V shed 7 bases and J shed 3 bases, with 27 bases lying between them. Germline assignment: CDR1 DFQATT and CDR2 SNEGSKA (reference sequence). CDR3 loop: CSVTELGLSLRDYGYTF. In nucleotides, the CDR3 is TGCAGTGTAACAGAACTGGGACTCTCCCTGAGGGACTATGGCTACACCTTC.

This clonotype has only a few counts. The V gene is TRBV4-1, the J gene TRBJ1-1, with 7 bases lining up with TRBD1. This CDR3 is built from 16 residues. V lost 2 bases and J lost 4; bases outside the gene matches: 10. CDR1 is MGHRA, CDR2 YSYEKL, per germline. CDR3 sequence: CASSQTPRQGGTEAFF. The CDR3 DNA is TGCGCCAGCAGCCAAACGCCTCGACAGGGCGGCACTGAAGCTTTCTTT.

The V gene is TRBV27, the J gene TRBJ1-2; possibly TRBD1 for D (5 bases). The CDR3 contains 15 residues. The ends were cut back, 6 bases at V and 6 bases at J, with 20 bases in the middle. Germline CDR1 and CDR2: MNHEY and SMNVEV (reference sequence). As DNA, the CDR3 is TGTGCCAGCAGCCTACGGCCAACAGGACGGAATGGCTACACCTTC. The encoded protein is CASSLRPTGRNGYTF.

This clonotype has a handful of counts. The CDR3 loop reads CASSLSRRGVNYEQYF. DNA for the CDR3: TGTGCCAGCAGCTTAAGTCGTCGAGGGGTAAACTACGAGCAGTACTTC. This chain connects TRBV7-2 to TRBJ2-7; D possibly uses TRBD1 or TRBD2 (5 bases each). Germline V gene sequence: CDR1 SGHTA, CDR2 FQGNSA. The ends were cut back, 2 bases at V and 3 bases at J, with 17 bases in the middle. This CDR3 contains 16 residues.

This clonotype has at least ten counts. CDR3 DNA sequence: TGTGCCAGCAGCTTACAGGGAGGGAGGAACAATGAGCAGTTCTTC. It yields the protein CASSLQGGRNNEQFF. The chain is built from TRBV7-6 and TRBJ2-1; TRBD2 agrees at 7 bases. The junction had 6 bases not matched to a gene; V was cut back by 2 bases and J by 5 bases. The CDR3 is 15 amino acids. Germline V gene data show CDR1 as SGHVS and CDR2 as FNYEAQ.

CDR3: CASSFTSGGPYTGELFF. CDR3 sequence (DNA): TGTGCCAGCAGCTTCACTAGCGGGGGGCCCTACACCGGGGAGCTGTTTTTT. The V and J genes are TRBV7-3 and TRBJ2-2; 12 bases match TRBD2. Germline V gene lookup returns CDR1 SGHTA and CDR2 FQGTGA. The ends lost 3 bases at V and 3 bases at J; junction bases unmatched: 5. The length of the CDR3 is 17 residues.

Only a few counts were recorded for this clonotype. The chain is built from TRBV19 and TRBJ2-5; D perhaps matches TRBD1 (5 bases). The CDR3 consists of 13 residues. Germline CDR1 reads LNHDA; CDR2 reads SQIVND (reference sequence). Deletions cut 3 bases from V and 2 bases from J, with 7 bases between. CDR3: CASSMDIQETQYF. The CDR3 DNA reads as TGTGCCAGTAGTATGGACATTCAAGAGACCCAGTACTTC. The full variable domain, with the rest looked up from reference TRBV19 and TRBJ2-5, is DGGITQSPKYLFRKEGQNVTLSCEQNLNHDAMYWYRQDPGQGLRLIYYSQIVNDFQKGDIAEGYSVSREKKESFPLTVTSAQKNPTAFYLCASSMDIQETQYFGPGTRLLVL.

This chain connects TRBV7-6 to TRBJ2-7; perhaps TRBD2 as D (6 bases). Germline V gene data show CDR1 as SGHVS and CDR2 as FNYEAQ. CDR3 length: 13 residues. Trimming removed 1 base from V and 5 bases from J, with 9 bases in between. CDR3 DNA: TGTGCCAGCAGCTTAGGACTAGTCGACGAGCAGTACTTC. The encoded protein is CASSLGLVDEQYF.

This chain uses TRBV20-1 with TRBJ2-7, with D possibly matching TRBD1 (6 bases). V gave up 0 bases and J gave up 3 bases, with 12 bases separating them. The CDR3 is 14 amino acids. CDR1 and CDR2 (germline): DFQATT, SNEGSKA (reference sequence). The CDR3 reads CSARDLRDNYEQYF. The CDR3 DNA is TGCAGTGCTAGAGATCTCCGGGACAACTACGAGCAGTACTTC.

This clonotype was seen a handful of times. The chain combines TRBV7-2 with TRBJ2-2; 10 positions agree with TRBD2. V lost 4 bases to trimming and J lost 0 bases; unmatched junction nucleotides: 8. CDR1 is SGHTA and CDR2 is FQGNSA in the germline V gene. There are 18 residues in the CDR3. The CDR3 nucleotides are TGTGCCAGCAGCTACCGAGGAGCGGGGGGGTCGAACACCGGGGAGCTGTTTTTT. The encoded protein is CASSYRGAGGSNTGELFF.

The V call is TRBV7-3, the J call TRBJ2-3, with D tentatively TRBD1 or TRBD2 (6 bases each). CDR3 length: 21 amino acids. The germline V gene has CDR1 SGHTA and CDR2 FQGTGA. Deletions cut 1 base from V and 0 bases from J, with 26 bases between. CDR3 DNA sequence: TGTGCCAGCAGCTTAAACGGGGTGGCGGGACACCCGTTCTTTAGCACAGATACGCAGTATTTT. It encodes CASSLNGVAGHPFFSTDTQYF.